This TCR beta chain was recorded in a study of T cells in narcolepsy. Whole-study context: Enrolled donors included narcolepsy type 1 or type 2 patients and healthy controls.

A word on this clone: Its specificity is not known.

Profiled with immunoSEQ multiplex PCR; TCRdb holds only in-frame clones, not every one. The sample has around 31,000 clones, 75% to 85% seen once. Findings and limits, study-wide: Autoreactive clone sequences were missing from some blood memory CD4+ repertoires. Autoreactive HCRT-specific and TRIB2-specific clonotypes were marked in same-patient CSF-versus-blood CD4+ comparisons. Healthy controls reportedly lacked the autoreactive clonotypes serially found in patients' blood.

CDR1 and CDR2 from the germline V gene are SGHTA and FQGNSA. V was cut by 1 base and J by 2 bases, with 9 bases left in between. The length of the CDR3 is 15 residues. This sequence originates from a human donor with narcolepsy. V usage is TRBV7-2 and J usage is TRBJ2-1, with D unclear. The sequenced sample was CD45RA- memory CD4+ T cells from PBMCs. CDR3 sequence: CASSLEGLAYNEQFF. CDR3 nucleotides: TGTGCCAGCAGCTTAGAAGGTCTAGCCTACAATGAGCAGTTCTTC.